This TCR beta chain was sequenced for a study of CD8+CD57+ T cells in acquired aplastic anemia. A single count supports this clonotype. Possible read error: a much larger clone is one base away. CDR3 size: 15 residues. Germline-derived CDR1 and CDR2 are SGHNT and YYREEE (reference sequence). TCR beta VDJ combinations and CDR3 sequences were profiled from genomic DNA. MiXCR, run by TCRdb on the reads, gives a single entry per CDR3 protein. The sample holds some 130,000 distinct CDR3 sequences, more than 35% seen once. The sequence came from a human donor in good health, serving as a control. Material for sequencing was sorted CD4+, CD8+, or CD8+CD57+ T cells (not recorded which) from PBMCs. This chain links TRBV5-4 with TRBJ1-3, with 7 bases identical to TRBD1. The CDR3 loop is CASSFSGQHGNTMYF. The CDR3 region has the DNA TGTGCCAGCAGCTTCTCGGGACAGCATGGTAACACCATGTATTTT.